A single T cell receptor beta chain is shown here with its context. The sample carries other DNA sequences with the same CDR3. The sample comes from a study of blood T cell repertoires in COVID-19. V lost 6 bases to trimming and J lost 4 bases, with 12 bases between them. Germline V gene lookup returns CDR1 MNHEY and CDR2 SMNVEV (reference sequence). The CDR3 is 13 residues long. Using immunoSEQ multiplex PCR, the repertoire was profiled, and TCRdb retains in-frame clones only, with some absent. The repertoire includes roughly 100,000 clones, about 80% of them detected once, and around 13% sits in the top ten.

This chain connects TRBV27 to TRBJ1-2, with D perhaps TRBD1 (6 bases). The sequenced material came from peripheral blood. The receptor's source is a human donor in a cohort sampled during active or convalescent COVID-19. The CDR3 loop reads CASRPQGPYGYTF. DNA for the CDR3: TGTGCCAGCAGGCCACAGGGACCCTATGGCTACACCTTC.